This T cell receptor (beta chain) was obtained from a study of monozygotic twins with inflammatory bowel disease. TCRdb reprocessed the 5' RACE reads and reports one entry per CDR3 protein, with no DNA. The sample table includes 400,000 or so distinct CDR3 sequences. Details on this clonotype: The antigen remains undetermined.

Study-level findings and limits: Neither one strong signal nor one clonotype associated with IBD was supported. Against healthy co-twins, IBD patients had lower TCRbeta diversity (measured by inverse Simpson). The data offered no way to tell different T cell subtypes apart.

Germline CDR1 SGHRS, CDR2 YFSETQ. The CDR3 has 16 amino acids. Material: blood. The sequence came from a human donor with ulcerative colitis or Crohn's disease, or a healthy co-twin of an affected twin (not recorded which). The rearrangement links TRBV5-1 to TRBJ2-5; TCRdb gives TRBD1 as the D gene, but with no DNA this cannot be confirmed. Here the CDR3 reads CASSRDTDRRVETQYF.